This T cell receptor beta chain was identified in a study of control samples from healthy donors and cancer patients. Germline CDR1 and CDR2: SGHKS and YYEKEE (reference sequence). The CDR3 is 15 residues long. The V end was cut by 7 bases, the J end by 4 bases, with 19 bases between. The table came from immunoSEQ multiplex PCR; TCRdb's copy has only in-frame clones and leaves some out. The sample lists fewer than 85,000 clones, roughly nine tenths occurring once. This TCR was sampled from a man aged 30 to 45 in good health. The rearrangement joins TRBV5-5 to TRBJ2-3; tentatively, D is TRBD1 or TRBD2 (5 bases each). The sample consisted of blood. For the CDR3, the DNA is TGTGCCAGCGGTACTGAGGGGAATCTGGCAGATACGCAGTATTTT. It codes for CASGTEGNLADTQYF.